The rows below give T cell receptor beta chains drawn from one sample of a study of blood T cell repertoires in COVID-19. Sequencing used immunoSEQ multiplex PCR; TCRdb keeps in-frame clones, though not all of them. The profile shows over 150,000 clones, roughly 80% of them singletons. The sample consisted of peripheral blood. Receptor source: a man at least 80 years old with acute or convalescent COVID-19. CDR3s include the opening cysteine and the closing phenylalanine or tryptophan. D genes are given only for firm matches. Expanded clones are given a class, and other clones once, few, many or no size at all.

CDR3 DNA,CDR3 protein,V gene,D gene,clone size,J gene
TGTGCCACCAGTGCGGCTCCTTCAAGGGGCACCGGGGAGCTGTTTTTT,CATSAAPSRGTGELFF,TRBV24-1,NA,many,TRBJ2-2
TGTGCCAGCAGCTTGTTTTTCGCGGGGGGCAATACCTACAATGAGCAGTTCTTC,CASSLFFAGGNTYNEQFF,TRBV5-8,TRBD2,once,TRBJ2-1
TGTGCCAGCAGCCAAGGGCTAGCGGGGACCTACGAGCAGTACTTC,CASSQGLAGTYEQYF,TRBV3-1/TRBV3-2,TRBD2,NA,TRBJ2-7
TGCAGTGCTAGTAACAGGGAGAACTATGGCTACACCTTC,CSASNRENYGYTF,TRBV20-1,NA,few,TRBJ1-2
TGTGCCAGCACCTCCCGTTTGAGTAGCAATCAGCCCCAGCATTTT,CASTSRLSSNQPQHF,TRBV6-5,NA,NA,TRBJ1-5
TGTGCCAGCAGTGAAGTTCGTACACTACTTAGTCAGCCCCAGCATTTT,CASSEVRTLLSQPQHF,TRBV6-1,NA,NA,TRBJ1-5
TGTGCCAGCAGCTTTGGGGGGGGCCTAGAGAGGTATTTCTTC,CASSFGGGLERYFF,TRBV5-4,NA,NA,TRBJ2-1
TGCGCCAGCGCTCCGGGGGGGGAGACCCAGTACTTC,CASAPGGETQYF,TRBV10-2,TRBD2,NA,TRBJ2-5
TGTGCCAGCTGGCGGCAAACGGGACAGCCTTATGGCTACACCTTC,CASWRQTGQPYGYTF,TRBV28,TRBD1,NA,TRBJ1-2
TGTGCCAGCAGCGGTCTGGGGCCCTATGGCTACACCTTC,CASSGLGPYGYTF,TRBV9,NA,NA,TRBJ1-2